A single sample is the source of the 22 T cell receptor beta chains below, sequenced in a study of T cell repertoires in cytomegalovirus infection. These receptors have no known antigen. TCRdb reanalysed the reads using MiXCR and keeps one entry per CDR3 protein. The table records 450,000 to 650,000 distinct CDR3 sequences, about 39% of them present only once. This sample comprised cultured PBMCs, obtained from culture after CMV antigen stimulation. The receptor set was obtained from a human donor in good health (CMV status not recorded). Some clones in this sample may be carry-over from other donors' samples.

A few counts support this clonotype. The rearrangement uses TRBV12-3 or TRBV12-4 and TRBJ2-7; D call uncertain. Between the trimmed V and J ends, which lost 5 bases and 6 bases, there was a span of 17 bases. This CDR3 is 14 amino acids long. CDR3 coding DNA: TGTGCCAGCAGTCCCCATCGAGGCTTCGGCGAGCAGTACTTC. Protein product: CASSPHRGFGEQYF.

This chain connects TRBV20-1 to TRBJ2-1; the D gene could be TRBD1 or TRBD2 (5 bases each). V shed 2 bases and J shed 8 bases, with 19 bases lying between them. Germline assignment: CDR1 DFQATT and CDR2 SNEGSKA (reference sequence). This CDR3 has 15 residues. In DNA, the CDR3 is TGCAGTGCTAGATCCGGGACCCCCTCTGGGGATGAGCAGTTCTTC. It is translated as CSARSGTPSGDEQFF.

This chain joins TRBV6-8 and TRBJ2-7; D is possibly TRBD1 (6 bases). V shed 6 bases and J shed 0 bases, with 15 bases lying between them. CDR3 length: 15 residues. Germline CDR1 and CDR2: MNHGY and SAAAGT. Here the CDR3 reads CASRPNRDLSYEQYF. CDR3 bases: TGTGCCAGCAGACCGAACAGGGATCTCTCCTACGAGCAGTACTTC.

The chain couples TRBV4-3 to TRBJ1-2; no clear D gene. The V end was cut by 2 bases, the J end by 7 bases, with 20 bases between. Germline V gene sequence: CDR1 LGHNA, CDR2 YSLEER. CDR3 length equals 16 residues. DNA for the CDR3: TGCGCCAGCAGCCAATATTATCAAGGGAGATCTGGTGGCTACACCTTC. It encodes CASSQYYQGRSGGYTF.

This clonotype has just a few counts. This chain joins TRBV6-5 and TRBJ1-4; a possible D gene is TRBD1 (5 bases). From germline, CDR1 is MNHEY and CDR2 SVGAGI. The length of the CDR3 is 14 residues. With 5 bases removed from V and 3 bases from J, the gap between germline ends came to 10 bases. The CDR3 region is CASSRGVSNEKLFF. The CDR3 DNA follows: TGTGCCAGCAGTCGAGGGGTATCTAATGAAAAACTGTTTTTT.

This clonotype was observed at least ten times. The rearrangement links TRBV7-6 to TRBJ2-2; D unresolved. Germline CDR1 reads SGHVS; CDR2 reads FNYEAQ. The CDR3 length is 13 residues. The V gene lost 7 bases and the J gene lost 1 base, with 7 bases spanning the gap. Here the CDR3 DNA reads TGTGCCAGCACCCTTATGAACACCGGGGAGCTGTTTTTT. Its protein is CASTLMNTGELFF.

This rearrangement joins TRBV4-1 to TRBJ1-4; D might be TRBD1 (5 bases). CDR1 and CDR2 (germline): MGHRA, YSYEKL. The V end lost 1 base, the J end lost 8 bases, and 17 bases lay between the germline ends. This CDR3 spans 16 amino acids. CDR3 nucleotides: TGCGCCAGCAGCCAAGGGGACCCCTACGGGATCGAAAAACTGTTTTTT. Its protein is CASSQGDPYGIEKLFF.

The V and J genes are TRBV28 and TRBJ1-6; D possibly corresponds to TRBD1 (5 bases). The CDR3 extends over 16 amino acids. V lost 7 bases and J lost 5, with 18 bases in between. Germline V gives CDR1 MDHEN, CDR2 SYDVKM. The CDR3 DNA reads TGTGCCAGCACCCTTGGGGGAGCCGGGCATAATTCACCCCTCCACTTT. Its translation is CASTLGGAGHNSPLHF.

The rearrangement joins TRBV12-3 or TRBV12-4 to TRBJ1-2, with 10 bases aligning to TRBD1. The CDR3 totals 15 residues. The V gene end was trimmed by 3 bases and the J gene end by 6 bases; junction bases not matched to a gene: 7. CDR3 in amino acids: CASSFLGQGVHGYTF. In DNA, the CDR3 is TGTGCCAGCAGTTTCCTCGGACAGGGGGTCCATGGCTACACCTTC.

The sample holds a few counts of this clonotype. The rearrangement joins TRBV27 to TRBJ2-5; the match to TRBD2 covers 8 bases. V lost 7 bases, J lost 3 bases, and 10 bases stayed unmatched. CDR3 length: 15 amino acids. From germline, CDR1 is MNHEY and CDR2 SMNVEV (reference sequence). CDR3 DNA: TGTGCCAGCACCTTAGCGGGGACTTCAAAAGAGACCCAGTACTTC. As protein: CASTLAGTSKETQYF.

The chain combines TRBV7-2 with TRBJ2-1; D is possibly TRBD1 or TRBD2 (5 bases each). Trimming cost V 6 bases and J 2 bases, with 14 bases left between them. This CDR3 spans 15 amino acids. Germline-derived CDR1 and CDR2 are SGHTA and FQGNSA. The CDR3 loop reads CASSSRVGAYNEQFF. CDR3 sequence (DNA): TGTGCCAGCAGTTCGAGGGTAGGGGCCTACAATGAGCAGTTCTTC.

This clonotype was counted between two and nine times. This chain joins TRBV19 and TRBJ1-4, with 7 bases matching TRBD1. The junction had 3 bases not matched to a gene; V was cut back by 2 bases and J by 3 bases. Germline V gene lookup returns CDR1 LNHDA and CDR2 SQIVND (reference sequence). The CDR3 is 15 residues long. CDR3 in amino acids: CASSILGQSNEKLFF. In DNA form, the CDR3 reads TGTGCCAGTAGTATACTGGGACAGTCTAATGAAAAACTGTTTTTT.

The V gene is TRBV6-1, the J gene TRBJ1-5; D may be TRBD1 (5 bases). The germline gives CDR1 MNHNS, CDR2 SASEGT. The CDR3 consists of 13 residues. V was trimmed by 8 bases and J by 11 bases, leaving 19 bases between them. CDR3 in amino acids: CASSPGPRGAQHF. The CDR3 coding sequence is TGTGCCAGCTCTCCGGGACCGCGAGGAGCCCAGCATTTT.

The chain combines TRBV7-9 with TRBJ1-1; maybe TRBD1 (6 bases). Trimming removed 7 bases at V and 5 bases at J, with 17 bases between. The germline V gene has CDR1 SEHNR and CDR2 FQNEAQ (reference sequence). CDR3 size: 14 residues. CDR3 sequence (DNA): TGTGCCAGCACCAAACACAGGGATGGTACTGAAGCTTTCTTT. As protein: CASTKHRDGTEAFF.

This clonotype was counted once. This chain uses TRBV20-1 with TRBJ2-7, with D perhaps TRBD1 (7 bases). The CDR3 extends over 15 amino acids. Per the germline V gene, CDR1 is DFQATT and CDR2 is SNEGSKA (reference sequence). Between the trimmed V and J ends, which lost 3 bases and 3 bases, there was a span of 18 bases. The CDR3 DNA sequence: TGCAGTGCTAGCAAAGGAGGGGGCTCCCACTACGAGCAGTACTTC. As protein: CSASKGGGSHYEQYF.

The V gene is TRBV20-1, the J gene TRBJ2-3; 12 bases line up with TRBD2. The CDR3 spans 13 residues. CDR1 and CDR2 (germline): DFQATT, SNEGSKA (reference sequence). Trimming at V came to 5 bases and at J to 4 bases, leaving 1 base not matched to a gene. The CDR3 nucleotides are TGCAGTGCTCGGACTAGCGGGGCAGATACGCAGTATTTT. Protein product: CSARTSGADTQYF.

The CDR3 nucleotides read TGCAGTGCTTGGGGCCTAGCGGGAGGGTTCGAGACCCAGTACTTC. It is translated as CSAWGLAGGFETQYF. This chain links TRBV20-1 with TRBJ2-5, with 12 bases fitting TRBD2. CDR1 and CDR2 from the germline V gene are DFQATT and SNEGSKA (reference sequence). The CDR3 is made up of 15 amino acids. Trimming took 5 bases from V and 5 from J; bases not matched to a gene: 9.

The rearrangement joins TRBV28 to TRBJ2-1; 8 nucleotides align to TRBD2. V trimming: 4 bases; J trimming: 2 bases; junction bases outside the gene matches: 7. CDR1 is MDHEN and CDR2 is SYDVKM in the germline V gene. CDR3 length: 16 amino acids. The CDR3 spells CASSSTLAGTYNEQFF. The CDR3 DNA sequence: TGTGCCAGCAGTTCCACTTTAGCGGGAACCTACAATGAGCAGTTCTTC.

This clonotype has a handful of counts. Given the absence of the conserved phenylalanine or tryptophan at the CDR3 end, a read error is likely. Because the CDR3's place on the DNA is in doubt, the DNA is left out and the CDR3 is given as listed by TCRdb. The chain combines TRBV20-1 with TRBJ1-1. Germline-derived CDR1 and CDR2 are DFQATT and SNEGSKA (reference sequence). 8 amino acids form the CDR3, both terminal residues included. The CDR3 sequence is CSASESDL.

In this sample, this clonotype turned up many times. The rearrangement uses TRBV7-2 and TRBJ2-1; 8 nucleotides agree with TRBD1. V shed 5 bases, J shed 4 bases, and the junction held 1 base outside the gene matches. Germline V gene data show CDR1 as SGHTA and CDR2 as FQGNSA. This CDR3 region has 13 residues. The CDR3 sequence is CASSTGGYNEQFF. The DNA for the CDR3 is TGTGCCAGCAGCACAGGGGGTTACAATGAGCAGTTCTTC.

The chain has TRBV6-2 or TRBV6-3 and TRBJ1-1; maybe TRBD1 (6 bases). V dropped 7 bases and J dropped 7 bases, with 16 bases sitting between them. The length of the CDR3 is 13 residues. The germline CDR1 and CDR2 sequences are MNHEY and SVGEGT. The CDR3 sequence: CASTEDSYGEAFF. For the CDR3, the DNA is TGTGCCAGCACGGAGGACAGTTACGGTGAAGCTTTCTTT.

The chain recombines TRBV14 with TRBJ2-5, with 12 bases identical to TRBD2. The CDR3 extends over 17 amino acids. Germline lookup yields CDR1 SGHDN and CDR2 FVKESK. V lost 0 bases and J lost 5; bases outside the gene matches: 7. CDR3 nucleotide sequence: TGTGCCAGCAGCCAAGACAGAAGACTAGCGGGAGAGGAGACCCAGTACTTC. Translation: CASSQDRRLAGEETQYF.